This passage covers 2 T cell receptor beta chains from one sample sequenced in a study of cytomegalovirus exposure and HLA in healthy donors. The data were produced by immunoSEQ multiplex PCR, yet TCRdb's version contains in-frame clones alone and is incomplete. The data hold roughly 310,000 clones, with approximately 88% observed a single time. Sequencing was carried out using PBMCs. These receptors all come from a man aged 25-45 years in good health and CMV-seronegative.

Here the CDR3 DNA reads TGCGCCAGCAGCCAACGGACAGGGATGGGAAATCAGCCCCAGCATTTT. Protein product: CASSQRTGMGNQPQHF. V and J are TRBV4-1 and TRBJ1-5; 8 bases are shared with TRBD1. V gave up 2 bases and J gave up 4 bases; unmatched junction bases: 7. CDR1 is MGHRA and CDR2 is YSYEKL in the germline V gene. This CDR3 region has 16 residues.

The chain links TRBV10-3 to TRBJ2-1; 13 bases match TRBD2. Trimming at V came to 6 bases and at J to 7 bases, leaving 6 bases not matched to a gene. Germline assignment: CDR1 ENHRY and CDR2 SYGVKD. The CDR3 covers 15 residues. The CDR3 DNA is TGTGCCATCAGGCATACTAGCGGGGGGGATAATGAGCAGTTCTTC. Translated, it gives CAIRHTSGGDNEQFF.